This T cell receptor (beta chain) was retrieved from a study of cytomegalovirus exposure and HLA in healthy donors listed by TCRdb under 2017. A note on the overall study: According to an earlier analysis of around 600 of the donors, about 190 million T cells yielded 100 million or so unique TCR beta sequences and about 300 Gb of sequence data. About 280 gigabases of sequencing data and 70 million to 95 million unique TCR sequences made up an early release that covered under 750 HLA-typed donors. Of the approximately 400 genotyped donors, 65% to 90% fell in the genetic ancestry cluster associated with self-reported Caucasian donors. The study aimed to test whether cataloging public T cell receptors could reveal signatures of past pathogen exposure. The study used immunosequencing to profile the T cell repertoires of several hundred subjects and linked those repertoires to cytomegalovirus serostatus. A separate validation cohort of about 110 different subjects was used in addition to the roughly 700-subject first cohort. To predict cytomegalovirus infection status, the study combined high-throughput TCR immunosequencing, statistical association of individual TCRs with disease status, and machine learning. In a later analysis, previously published TCR beta repertoires from fewer than 750 donors were re-analyzed and high-resolution HLA genotyping was added so that TCR occurrence patterns could be studied. The later analysis used no new phenotypic data to find candidate immune exposures, relying instead on TCR beta sequences and their occurrence across donors. An earlier analysis of approximately 640 of the donors applied high-throughput TCR beta sequencing to assess whether each TCR beta V gene segment acted as functional or pseudogenic. Donor age, sex, ethnicity and CMV serostatus were collected together with the repertoire data. A later genetic analysis took genome-wide SNP genotypes for about three fifths of the 666 donors and used that subset as a discovery cohort. Every repertoire in the discovery cohort had been generated on one and the same sequencing platform. Both class I and class II loci were covered by HLA typing, at four-digit resolution. Typing coverage varied by locus: roughly 620-640 donors for A, B, C, DRB1 and DQB1; approximately 560 for DQA1; approximately 570 for DPA1; about 450 for DPB1. Because of strong linkage in the cohort, five DR-DQ haplotypes were treated as single units for association and clustering. Among 300 to 450 genotyped donors of the cohort, an average of 235,054 unique TCR beta nucleotide sequences were sequenced per donor, around 20% of them non-productive. Overall results and qualifications from the work: The sequencing pipeline was judged likely to have produced a cluster of highly shared sequence variants as a technical artifact. According to a later genetic analysis, donors in an Asian-associated ancestry cluster had fewer N-insertions in productive TCRs than the roughly 660-donor mean. Correlated functional status among segregating V segments might be attributable to linkage disequilibrium, but an unknown experimental factor could not be ruled out. Immune exposure information for the cohort was limited to CMV serostatus. In a later analysis, HLA-associated TCR beta chains were found to be more clonally expanded and to have lower generation probabilities than equally common non-associated chains. A total of 150 to 200 TCR beta chains were listed by the study as associated with cytomegalovirus. A further reported finding was that TCR beta sequences accurately predicted the HLA-A and HLA-B alleles for most subjects in the first cohort. The presence/absence analyses assumed that sequencing depth was roughly uniform across donors, and that assumption may not be true. According to the authors, the approach could potentially be generalized to other disease states and immunological phenotypes. An association between a missense DCLRE1C variant and V-gene and J-gene trimming of TCR beta chains was found in a later genetic analysis and replicated in an independent cohort. According to a later analysis, parvovirus B19, influenza, CMV and Epstein-Barr virus appeared linked to several top co-occurrence clusters. In this cohort, only TCR beta chains were sequenced, and detectable features were limited by the absence of alpha or paired-chain data. Most TCR sequences were observed very rarely across donors, whereas some public TCRs were present in many individuals. Because counts were too low, approximately 18 rarely observed V segments, including chromosome 9 orphons, were excluded from the earlier analysis of several hundred of the donors. In a later analysis, the rate of TCR association differed among HLA loci, with DRB1 alleles having the most associated TCRs and HLA-C alleles having the fewest. According to a later analysis, most CMV-associated TCR beta chains appeared to be HLA-restricted, and the HLA associations seemed to be driven largely by CMV exposure. Specific HLA alleles were associated with 15,000 to 20,000 TCR beta sequences at a false discovery rate of 0.05 in a later analysis. In both the original and validation cohorts, the classifier was reported to diagnose cytomegalovirus status with high specificity and sensitivity. When HLA alleles, especially DR and DQ, strongly co-occurred, TCR associations were difficult to assign to individual alleles. In vitro tests confirmed that a few of the cytomegalovirus-associated TCR beta chains recognize cytomegalovirus antigens. HLA typing was unavailable for some donors at each locus, so association tests used only the typed subset. Broadly in line with IMGT annotations, most TCR beta V segments showed up in productive rearrangements about 87% or about 30% of the time in an earlier analysis of about 500 of the donors. The 87-base-pair reads could not distinguish some IMGT-functional V segments, including TRBV6-2 and TRBV6-3, so those segments were excluded.

The library was prepared using the immunoSEQ multiplex PCR assay. For the multiplex PCR, a mixture combining 60 forward primers for TCR Vbeta segments and 13 reverse primers for TCR Jbeta segments was used. The CDR3 region of rearranged TCR beta genes was amplified from genomic DNA with a multiplex PCR assay. Amplified TCR beta libraries were sequenced as 87-base-pair reads on the Illumina HiSeq System. Per the source publication's procedure: A later analysis tallied roughly 76 million unique TCR beta chains across the 610 or so repertoires, and 10 million to 11 million of those chains were shared by two or more donors. Raw reads were error-corrected and collapsed into unique sequences by a nearest-neighbor algorithm in which closely related sequences were merged to remove PCR and sequencing errors. Alignment of CDR3 sequences to IMGT reference sequences was used to assign V, D and J gene segments. Each retained sequence needed at least a six-nucleotide match to both a V gene segment and a J gene segment. A rearrangement was called productive if the CDR3 had no stop codons and remained in frame with V and J, and every other rearrangement was called non-productive. Following IMGT convention, CDR3 was defined as the stretch from the second conserved V-encoded cysteine up to the conserved J-encoded phenylalanine. The earlier analysis of about 590 of the donors excluded sequences that lacked an unambiguous match to a single V gene segment. In an earlier analysis of a few hundred of the donors, V segments were called functional above 56.7% productive rearrangements and were called segregating when the between-donor standard deviation exceeded 5%. A statistical classification framework was built to diagnose cytomegalovirus status from the catalog of TCR beta chain sequences. In a later analysis, TCR nucleotide sequences were compared against IMGT/GENE-DB human TR gene sequences so that V and J genes could be assigned. The TCRdist pipeline was used in a later analysis to assign CDR3 sequences and most-parsimonious VDJ recombination scenarios. In a later analysis, every TCR beta chain was defined by the combination of its CDR3 amino acid sequence and its V-gene family, and reads without a unique V-gene family were dropped. A later analysis removed 600 or so highly shared, low-generation-probability nucleotide sequences to deal with suspected cross-contamination and a sequencing artifact. In a later analysis, a clonal expansion index for each public chain was calculated from normalized within-repertoire ranks of inferred template counts. Generation probabilities in a later analysis came from a VDJ recombination model fitted to out-of-frame rearrangements, and those results were checked against IGoR. In a later analysis, TCR-TCR, TCR-HLA and TCR-CMV co-occurrence was scored with hypergeometric tests, and a repertoire-size bias correction was applied to TCR pairs. To estimate false discovery rates, a later analysis permuted the HLA or CMV assignments 20 times. In a later analysis, co-occurring TCRs were grouped using DBSCAN, with TCRdist sequence similarity added in when clustering inside HLA-allele-positive subsets. Repertoires with fewer than 30,000 or more than 120,000 public chains were left out of co-occurrence clustering, as were about 5 repertoires with anomalous nucleotide sharing. TCRdb carries this immuneACCESS record with in-frame sequences only. Its versions omit some clonotypes, under half of them owing to an unresolved V gene in the studies checked, with the rest unexplained. V and J calls and clone size come straight from that table; D and trimming were deduced from the DNA. The sample contains 77,000 or so clones, about 78% of them found a single time. The ten biggest clones cover around 1.5% of the sample.

The germline V gene encodes CDR1 MDHEN and CDR2 SYDVKM. At the junction V is shortened by 5 bases and J by 4 bases; bases outside the gene matches: 12. Counted from cysteine to phenylalanine, this CDR3 has 16 amino acids. Only the CDR3 region is kept as DNA, spanning 48 bases read in frame from base 1. This clone was seen a handful of times. Its antigen is unknown. Base qualities are not provided; no much larger clone lies one nucleotide away. The cohort was made up of several hundred healthy bone marrow donors. At the time of sampling, all cohort members were nominally healthy, though unrecorded immune exposures were likely present. The donor was CMV seronegative and was included in the group of a few hundred seronegative cohort members. Every donor gave a peripheral blood sample, and the peripheral blood mononuclear cells from that sample were used for TCR beta sequencing. Genomic DNA extraction from the blood cell samples was performed with the Qiagen DNeasy Blood Extraction Kit.

The receptor's source is a man in his forties in good health and CMV-seronegative. Sequencing input: PBMCs. This receptor chain uses TRBV28 and TRBJ1-2; 8 bases in between match TRBD1. The CDR3 region reads CASSPRTGTGPYGYTF. The DNA sequence reads TGTGCCAGCAGTCCTAGGACAGGGACGGGGCCCTATGGCTACACCTTC.